This T cell receptor (beta chain) comes out of a study of blood T cells in healthy people across ages. It was with a sample-barcoded 5' primer and a J-beta primer mix that a second PCR of about 6 to 11 cycles was run. Carrying 12 random nucleotides, a template-switch adaptor labeled each individual cDNA molecule. A single record per CDR3 protein comes from TCRdb applying MiXCR to the 5' RACE reads. Seen here are approximately 1.5 million distinct CDR3 sequences, roughly 30% observed once, and the top ten hold approximately 11%. Source material: blood. The receptor comes from a woman aged 25 to 39 in good health.

CDR3 residues: CASSSQYSGRAVTDTQYF. In DNA, the CDR3 is TGTGCCAGCAGTTCCCAATATAGCGGGAGGGCGGTCACAGATACGCAGTATTTT. This chain joins TRBV27 and TRBJ2-3, with TRBD2 matching 11 bases. Germline CDR1 reads MNHEY; CDR2 reads SMNVEV (reference sequence). V lost 4 bases and J lost 2; bases outside the gene matches: 11. This CDR3 has 18 residues.